Listed below are T cell receptor beta chains from one sample, sequenced in a study of blood T cell repertoires in COVID-19. The assay was immunoSEQ multiplex PCR, and TCRdb's table has in-frame clones only and misses some. Here the sample spans 85,000 to 100,000 clones, 79% being singletons. The specimen was peripheral blood. The receptors here all came from a human donor in a cohort sampled during active COVID-19. CDR3s include the opening cysteine and the closing phenylalanine or tryptophan. Fields, in order: V gene, J gene, CDR3 length, clone size, CDR3 protein. Clone size is shown for a subset of rows, as once, few, many or a class of expanded clone.

TRBV19	TRBJ2-4	16	NA	CASRRAGPGGKNIQYF
TRBV5-1	TRBJ2-3	16	NA	CASSLDAAQSTDTQYF
TRBV6-5	TRBJ2-7	16	NA	CASSYSRQGGLYEQYF
TRBV11-3	TRBJ2-7	15	NA	CASSLGTAGPYEQYF
TRBV11-1	TRBJ2-5	15	NA	CASSPRTSGQETQYF
TRBV7-2	TRBJ1-6	14	NA	CASSLAAENSPLHF
TRBV13	TRBJ2-1	15	NA	CASSFGGRGLGEQFF
TRBV7-8	TRBJ2-1	18	once	CASSLPRRLAGLYNEQFF
TRBV5-6	TRBJ2-7	14	NA	CASSQDRSTYEQYF
TRBV4-3	TRBJ2-2	17	NA	CASSPSGTSPTTGELFF
TRBV28	TRBJ2-7	16	few	CASSSPSGDRINEQYF
TRBV11-1	TRBJ2-7	15	NA	CASSFVDRGAYEQYF
TRBV18	TRBJ2-7	15	NA	CASSPMTGGGGEQYF
TRBV19	TRBJ2-5	13	NA	CASSIAGQETQYF
TRBV5-1	TRBJ2-1	17	NA	CASSLGDRQGAGNEQFF
TRBV19	TRBJ1-5	13	once	CATSDRGRQPQHF
TRBV19	TRBJ2-3	12	NA	CASIGTGDTQYF
TRBV19	TRBJ1-1	14	NA	CASSQDRDDTEAFF
TRBV11-3	TRBJ2-1	15	NA	CASSRGTSGSDEQFF
TRBV27	TRBJ2-1	16	NA	CATKTYSGSFYNEQFF
TRBV2	TRBJ1-1	14	NA	CASSQQGGNTEAFF
TRBV10-1	TRBJ2-7	14	NA	CASRPGGSTYEQYF
TRBV7-9	TRBJ2-2	13	few	CASRGRYTGELFF
TRBV24-1	TRBJ2-1	17	NA	CATLGGTSGRTYNEQFF
TRBV5-1	TRBJ1-4	13	NA	CASSLDLNEKLFF
TRBV7-7	TRBJ2-2	13	few	CASSLLGSGELFF
TRBV4-3	TRBJ2-1	17	NA	CASSQAFSGTSYNEQFF
TRBV7-9	TRBJ1-4	14	NA	CASSQNRGGEKLFF
TRBV7-9	TRBJ1-1	13	once	CASSSRRDTEAFF
TRBV10-3	TRBJ2-1	13	NA	CAITGQGDNEQFF